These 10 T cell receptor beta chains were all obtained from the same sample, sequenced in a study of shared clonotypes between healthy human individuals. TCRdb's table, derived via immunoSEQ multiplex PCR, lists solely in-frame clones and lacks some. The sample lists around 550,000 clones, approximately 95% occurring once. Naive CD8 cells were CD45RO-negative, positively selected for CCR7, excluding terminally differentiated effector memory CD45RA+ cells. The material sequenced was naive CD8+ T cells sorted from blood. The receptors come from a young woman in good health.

The DNA of the CDR3 is TGTGCCAGCAGCTCGAGCGGGAGGGCCTTGACAGATACGCAGTATTTT. Protein: CASSSSGRALTDTQYF. The rearrangement uses TRBV7-9 and TRBJ2-3; 10 positions agree with TRBD2. Germline V gene lookup returns CDR1 SEHNR and CDR2 FQNEAQ (reference sequence). The trim removed 4 bases at V and 3 bases at J, leaving 7 bases unmatched. The CDR3 loop spans 16 amino acids.

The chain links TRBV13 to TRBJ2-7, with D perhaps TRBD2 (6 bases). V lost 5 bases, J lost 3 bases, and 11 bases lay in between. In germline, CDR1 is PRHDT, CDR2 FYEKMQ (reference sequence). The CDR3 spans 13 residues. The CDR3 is CASSNSGYYEQYF. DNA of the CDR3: TGTGCCAGCAGCAACAGCGGGTACTACGAGCAGTACTTC.

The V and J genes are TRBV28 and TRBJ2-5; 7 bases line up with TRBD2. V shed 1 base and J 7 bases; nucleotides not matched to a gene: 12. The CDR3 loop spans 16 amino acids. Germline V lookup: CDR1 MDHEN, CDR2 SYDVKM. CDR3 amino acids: CASSLSPTLASTTQYF. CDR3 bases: TGTGCCAGCAGTTTATCCCCTACACTAGCGAGCACGACCCAGTACTTC.

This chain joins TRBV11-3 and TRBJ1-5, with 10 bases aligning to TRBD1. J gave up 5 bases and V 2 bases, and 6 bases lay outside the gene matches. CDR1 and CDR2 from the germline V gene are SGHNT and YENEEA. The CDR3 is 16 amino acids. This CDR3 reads CASSLMPGTGDQPQHF. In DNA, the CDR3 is TGTGCCAGCAGCTTAATGCCCGGGACAGGGGATCAGCCCCAGCATTTT.

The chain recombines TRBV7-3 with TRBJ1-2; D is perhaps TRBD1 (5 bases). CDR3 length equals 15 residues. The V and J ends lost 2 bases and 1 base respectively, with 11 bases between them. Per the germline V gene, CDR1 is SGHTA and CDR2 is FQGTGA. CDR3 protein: CASSLSGSSNYGYTF. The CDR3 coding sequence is TGTGCCAGCAGCTTATCAGGGTCTAGTAACTATGGCTACACCTTC.

CDR3 in DNA: TGTGCCAGTAGTAGTCAGGAAACCTACGAGCAGTACTTC. Protein: CASSSQETYEQYF. The genes are TRBV19 and TRBJ2-7; no definite D call. Trimming shortened V by 4 bases and J by 2 bases, and 9 bases separated the two germline ends. Germline V gene data show CDR1 as LNHDA and CDR2 as SQIVND (reference sequence). The length of the CDR3 is 13 residues.

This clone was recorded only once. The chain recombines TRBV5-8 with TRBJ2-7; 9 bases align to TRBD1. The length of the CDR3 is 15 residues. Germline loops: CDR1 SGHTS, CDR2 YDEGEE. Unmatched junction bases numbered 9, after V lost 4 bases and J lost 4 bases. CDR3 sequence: CASSPSGTGSYEQYF. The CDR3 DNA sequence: TGTGCCAGCAGCCCTTCCGGGACAGGGTCGTACGAGCAGTACTTC.

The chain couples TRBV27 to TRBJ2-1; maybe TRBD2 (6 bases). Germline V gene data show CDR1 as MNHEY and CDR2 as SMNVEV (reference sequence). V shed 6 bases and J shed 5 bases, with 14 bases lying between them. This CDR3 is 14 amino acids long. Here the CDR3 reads CASSEEGSNNEQFF. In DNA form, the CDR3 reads TGTGCCAGCAGCGAGGAGGGATCAAACAATGAGCAGTTCTTC.

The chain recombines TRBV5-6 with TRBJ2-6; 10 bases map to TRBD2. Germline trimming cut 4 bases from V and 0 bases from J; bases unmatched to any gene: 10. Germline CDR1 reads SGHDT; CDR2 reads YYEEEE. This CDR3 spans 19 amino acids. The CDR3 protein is CASSRPTSGPRSGANVLTF. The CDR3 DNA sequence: TGTGCCAGCAGCCGACCGACTAGCGGGCCTCGCTCTGGGGCCAACGTCCTGACTTTC.

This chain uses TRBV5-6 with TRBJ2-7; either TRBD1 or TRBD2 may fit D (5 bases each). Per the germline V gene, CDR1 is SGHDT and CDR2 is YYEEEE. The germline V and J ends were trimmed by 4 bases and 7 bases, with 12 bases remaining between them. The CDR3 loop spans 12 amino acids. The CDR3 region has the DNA TGTGCCAGCAGCGGTGGGACGAGGGAGCAGTACTTC. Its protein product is CASSGGTREQYF.